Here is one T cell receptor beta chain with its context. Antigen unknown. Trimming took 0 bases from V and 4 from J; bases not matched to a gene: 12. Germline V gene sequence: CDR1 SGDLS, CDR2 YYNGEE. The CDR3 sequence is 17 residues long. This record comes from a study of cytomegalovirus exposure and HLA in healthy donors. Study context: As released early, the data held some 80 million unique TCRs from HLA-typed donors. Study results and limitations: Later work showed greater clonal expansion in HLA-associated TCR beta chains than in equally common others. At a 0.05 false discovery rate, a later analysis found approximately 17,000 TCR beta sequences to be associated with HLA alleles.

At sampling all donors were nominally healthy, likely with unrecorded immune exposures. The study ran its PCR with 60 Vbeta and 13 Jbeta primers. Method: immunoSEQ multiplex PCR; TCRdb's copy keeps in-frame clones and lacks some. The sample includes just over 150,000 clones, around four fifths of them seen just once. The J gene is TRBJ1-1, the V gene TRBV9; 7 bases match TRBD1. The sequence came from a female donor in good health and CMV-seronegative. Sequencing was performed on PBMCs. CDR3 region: CASSVGTGSGMSTEAFF. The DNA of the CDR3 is TGTGCCAGCAGCGTAGGGACAGGCTCGGGGATGAGCACTGAAGCTTTCTTT.